This passage covers 18 T cell receptor beta chains from one sample sequenced in a study of shared clonotypes between healthy human individuals. Sequenced by immunoSEQ multiplex PCR; TCRdb stores in-frame clones only, minus some. Among about 340,000 clones listed, around 70% were seen once. Sequencing used memory CD4+ T cells sorted from blood. Subset specified: CD45RA-negative fraction. The receptors stem from a man aged 25-40 years in good health.

The CDR3 bases are TGTGCCAGCAGTGAAGGGGGCGCCGATGGGACCCAGTACTTC. Amino acid sequence: CASSEGGADGTQYF. The chain recombines TRBV2 with TRBJ2-5; possible D gene TRBD1, 5 bases. CDR1 and CDR2 (germline): SNHLY, FYNNEI. Trimming shortened V by 1 base and J by 7 bases, and 13 bases separated the two germline ends. CDR3 length equals 14 residues.

This clone appeared many times. V usage is TRBV14 and J usage is TRBJ1-3, with 8 nucleotides matching TRBD1. CDR1 is SGHDN, CDR2 FVKESK, per germline. CDR3 length equals 13 residues. V gave up 6 bases and J gave up 14 bases; unmatched junction bases: 12. The CDR3 here is CASSLVPDRGVYF. The DNA of the CDR3 is TGTGCCAGCAGTCTGGTCCCCGACAGGGGAGTATATTTT.

The J gene is TRBJ1-2, the V gene TRBV6-5, with 11 bases that match TRBD1. From germline, CDR1 is MNHEY and CDR2 SVGAGI. V gave up 7 bases and J gave up 8 bases; unmatched junction bases: 6. There are 13 residues in the CDR3. The CDR3 protein is CASTLGDRGGYTF. The CDR3 DNA follows: TGTGCCAGCACCCTAGGGGACAGGGGGGGCTACACCTTC.

The chain couples TRBV5-1 to TRBJ1-6; D unresolved. The germline V and J ends were trimmed by 2 bases and 5 bases, with 14 bases remaining between them. Germline loops: CDR1 SGHRS, CDR2 YFSETQ. The CDR3 runs 16 residues. The CDR3 protein is CASSLRGTNHNSPLHF. The CDR3 DNA follows: TGCGCCAGCAGCTTACGGGGAACCAACCATAATTCACCCCTCCACTTT.

The chain employs TRBV2 and TRBJ2-5; D not certain. Germline V lookup: CDR1 SNHLY, CDR2 FYNNEI. The CDR3 runs to 11 residues. Trimming left V 8 bases short and J 4 bases short, with 8 bases between. The CDR3 bases are TGTGCCAGCTCGGTCTTAGAGACCCAGTACTTC. Amino acid sequence: CASSVLETQYF.

J is TRBJ1-4 and V is TRBV30, with TRBD1 matching 7 bases. V lost 4 bases to trimming and J lost 5 bases; unmatched junction nucleotides: 7. This CDR3 region has 14 residues. Germline V CDR1 and CDR2: GTSNPN, SVGIG (reference sequence). CDR3 sequence: CAWKGTAENEKLFF. In DNA form, the CDR3 reads TGTGCCTGGAAAGGGACAGCAGAAAATGAAAAACTGTTTTTT.

This clone was detected a few times. The V gene is TRBV15, the J gene TRBJ2-1; 10 positions agree with TRBD2. CDR1 is LNHNV and CDR2 is YYDKDF in the germline V gene (reference sequence). With V trimmed by 4 bases and J by 9 bases, 12 bases remained unmatched. This CDR3 region has 16 residues. The CDR3 region has the DNA TGTGCCACCAGCATAGACTCACTAGCGGGATTTGTTGAGCAGTTCTTC. Residues: CATSIDSLAGFVEQFF.

This sequence joins TRBV7-2 and TRBJ2-2; no definite D call. V lost 5 bases and J 0 bases, leaving 13 bases between the germline ends. The CDR3 totals 16 residues. The germline CDR1 and CDR2 sequences are SGHTA and FQGNSA. CDR3 amino acids: CASSVQIVTNTGELFF. The CDR3 DNA follows: TGTGCCAGCAGCGTACAAATCGTGACGAACACCGGGGAGCTGTTTTTT.

The rearrangement uses TRBV5-5 and TRBJ2-1; D gene unclear. The V gene's germline CDR1 is SGHKS and CDR2 YYEKEE (reference sequence). The CDR3 runs 14 residues. The V gene lost 3 bases and the J gene lost 7 bases, with 14 bases spanning the gap. The CDR3: CASSSRLGLNEQFF. The CDR3 DNA reads TGTGCCAGCAGCTCCAGGTTGGGCTTGAATGAGCAGTTCTTC.

This clone came up once. The chain recombines TRBV18 with TRBJ2-6, with 7 bases identical to TRBD1. Per the germline V gene, CDR1 is KGHSH and CDR2 is LQKENI. Losses at the gene ends were 1 base for V and 6 bases for J; bases not matched to a gene: 6. CDR3 size: 16 residues. CDR3 region: CASSPRQGWQANVLTF. CDR3 bases: TGTGCCAGCTCACCACGACAGGGATGGCAGGCCAACGTCCTGACTTTC.

The chain links TRBV7-9 to TRBJ1-3; D is ambiguous. This CDR3 spans 16 amino acids. Trimming took off 5 bases at V and 0 bases at J, with 14 bases between the two ends. Germline values: CDR1 SEHNR, CDR2 FQNEAQ (reference sequence). The CDR3 DNA follows: TGTGCCAGCAGCCCCGACCGAAAATACTCTGGAAACACCATATATTTT. Amino acids: CASSPDRKYSGNTIYF.

CDR3 bases: TGTGCCAGCAGGACGGGACAGGGAGTGAAGTTCTTC. Translation: CASRTGQGVKFF. The J gene is TRBJ2-1, the V gene TRBV6-6; TRBD1 agrees at 9 bases. The CDR3 is 12 residues long. The ends lost 6 bases at V and 14 bases at J; junction bases unmatched: 8. Germline assignment: CDR1 MNHNY and CDR2 SVGAGI (reference sequence).

The chain is built from TRBV9 and TRBJ2-7; no reliable D call. CDR3 length: 13 residues. Trimming stripped 0 bases from V and 1 base from J, with 5 bases between. Germline V lookup: CDR1 SGDLS, CDR2 YYNGEE. Here the CDR3 reads CASSVGQSYEQYF. The CDR3 DNA reads TGTGCCAGCAGCGTAGGCCAATCCTACGAGCAGTACTTC.

This clone occurred once. Here the CDR3 DNA reads TGTGCCAGCAGAAACAGGGCTGGGGACAATGAGCAGTTCTTC. Its translation is CASRNRAGDNEQFF. J is TRBJ2-1 and V is TRBV5-4, with D possibly matching TRBD1 (6 bases). The CDR3 has 14 amino acids. Germline V lookup: CDR1 SGHNT, CDR2 YYREEE (reference sequence). V lost 5 bases and J 5 bases, leaving 14 bases between the germline ends.

For this clone: Other DNA sequences in this sample translate to the same CDR3. The CDR3 nucleotides are TGTGCCAGCTCACCAACTAGCGGGCTGAACACCGGGGAGCTGTTTTTT. It specifies CASSPTSGLNTGELFF. This chain uses TRBV18 with TRBJ2-2; the match to TRBD2 covers 9 bases. Trimming at V came to 2 bases and at J to 1 base, leaving 2 bases not matched to a gene. The CDR3 has 16 amino acids. The germline CDR1 and CDR2 sequences are KGHSH and LQKENI.

The chain uses TRBV27 and TRBJ1-3; no clear D. The V and J ends lost 4 bases and 3 bases respectively, with 7 bases between them. This CDR3 has 13 residues. Germline V CDR1 and CDR2: MNHEY, SMNVEV (reference sequence). DNA for the CDR3: TGTGCCAGCAGTTCACGAAATGGAAACACCATATATTTT. Translated, it gives CASSSRNGNTIYF.

The V and J genes are TRBV20-1 and TRBJ1-2, with a tentative D call TRBD1 (5 bases). This CDR3 contains 11 residues. Germline CDR1 is DFQATT and CDR2 is SNEGSKA (reference sequence). With 6 bases removed from V and 7 bases from J, the gap between germline ends came to 12 bases. In DNA, the CDR3 is TGCAGTGCATCGGACCAGGGTGGCTACACCTTC. Its protein is CSASDQGGYTF.

This clone has just one count. The rearrangement joins TRBV2 to TRBJ1-5; 9 nucleotides match TRBD1. The junction had 2 bases not matched to a gene; V was cut back by 6 bases and J by 5 bases. The CDR3 runs to 13 residues. Germline lookup yields CDR1 SNHLY and CDR2 FYNNEI. The CDR3, as DNA: TGTGCCAGCAGAACAGGGGGCTATCAGCCCCAGCATTTT. Residues: CASRTGGYQPQHF.